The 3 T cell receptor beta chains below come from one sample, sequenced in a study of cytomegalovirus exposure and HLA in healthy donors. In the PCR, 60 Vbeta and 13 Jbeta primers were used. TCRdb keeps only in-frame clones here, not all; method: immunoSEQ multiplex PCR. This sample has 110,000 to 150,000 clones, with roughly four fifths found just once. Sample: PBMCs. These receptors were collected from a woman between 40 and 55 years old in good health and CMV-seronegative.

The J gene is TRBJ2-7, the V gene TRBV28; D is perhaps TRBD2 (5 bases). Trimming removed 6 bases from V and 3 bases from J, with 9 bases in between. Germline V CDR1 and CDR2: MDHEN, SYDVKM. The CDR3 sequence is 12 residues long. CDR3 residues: CASSEGSYEQYF. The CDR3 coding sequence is TGTGCCAGCAGCGAAGGGAGCTACGAGCAGTACTTC.

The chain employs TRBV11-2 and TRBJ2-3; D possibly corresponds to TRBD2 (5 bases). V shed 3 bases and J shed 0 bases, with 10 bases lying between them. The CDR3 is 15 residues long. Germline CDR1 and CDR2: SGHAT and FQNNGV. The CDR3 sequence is CASSFRAGSTDTQYF. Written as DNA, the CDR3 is TGTGCCAGCAGCTTTCGGGCGGGTAGCACAGATACGCAGTATTTT.

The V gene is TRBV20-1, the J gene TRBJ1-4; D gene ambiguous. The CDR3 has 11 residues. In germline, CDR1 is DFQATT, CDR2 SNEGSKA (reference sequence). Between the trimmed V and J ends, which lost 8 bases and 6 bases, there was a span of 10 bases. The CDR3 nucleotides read TGCAGTTACATGCGGGATGAAAAACTGTTTTTT. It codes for CSYMRDEKLFF.